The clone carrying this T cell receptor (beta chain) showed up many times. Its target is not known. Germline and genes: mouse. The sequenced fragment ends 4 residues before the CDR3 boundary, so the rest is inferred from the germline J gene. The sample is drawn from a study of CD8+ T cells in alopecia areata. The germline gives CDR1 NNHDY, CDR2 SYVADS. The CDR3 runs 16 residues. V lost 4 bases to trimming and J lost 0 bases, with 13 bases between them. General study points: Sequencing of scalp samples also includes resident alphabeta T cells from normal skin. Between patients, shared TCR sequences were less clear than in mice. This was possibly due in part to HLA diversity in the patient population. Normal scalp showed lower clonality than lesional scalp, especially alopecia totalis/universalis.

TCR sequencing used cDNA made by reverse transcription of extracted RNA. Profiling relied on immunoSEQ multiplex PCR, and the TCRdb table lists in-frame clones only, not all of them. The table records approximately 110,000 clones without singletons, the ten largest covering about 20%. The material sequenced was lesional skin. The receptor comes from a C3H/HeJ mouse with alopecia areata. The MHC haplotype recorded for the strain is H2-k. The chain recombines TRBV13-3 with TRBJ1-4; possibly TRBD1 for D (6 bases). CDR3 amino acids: CASSTGTTISNERLFF. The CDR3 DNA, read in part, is TGTGCCAGCAGTACCGGGACAACAATTTCCAACGAA. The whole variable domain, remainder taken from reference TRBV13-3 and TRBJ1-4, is EAAVTQSPRSKVAVTGGKVTLSCHQTNNHDYMYWYRQDTGHGLRLIHYSYVADSTEKGDIPDGYKASRPSQENFSLILELASLSQTAVYFCASSTGTTISNERLFFGHGTKLSVL.